What follows describes a single TCR beta chain. Vbeta (60) and Jbeta (13) primers were used in the PCR. The method was immunoSEQ multiplex PCR; TCRdb's version includes in-frame clones alone and lacks a portion of them. The sample holds approximately 160,000 clones, about four fifths seen once. This record belongs to a study of cytomegalovirus exposure and HLA in healthy donors. The CDR3 totals 15 residues. Looked up from germline, CDR1 is SEHNR and CDR2 is FQNEAQ (reference sequence). Trimming took 4 bases from V and 1 from J, leaving 12 bases between them. This TCR was recovered from a girl between 5 and 17 years old in good health and CMV-seropositive. The chain carries TRBV7-9 and TRBJ2-3; tentatively, D is TRBD2 (5 bases). The sequenced material came from PBMCs. The CDR3 region has the DNA TGTGCCAGCAGCTCGTACGGGGTTGGCACAGATACGCAGTATTTT. It specifies CASSSYGVGTDTQYF.